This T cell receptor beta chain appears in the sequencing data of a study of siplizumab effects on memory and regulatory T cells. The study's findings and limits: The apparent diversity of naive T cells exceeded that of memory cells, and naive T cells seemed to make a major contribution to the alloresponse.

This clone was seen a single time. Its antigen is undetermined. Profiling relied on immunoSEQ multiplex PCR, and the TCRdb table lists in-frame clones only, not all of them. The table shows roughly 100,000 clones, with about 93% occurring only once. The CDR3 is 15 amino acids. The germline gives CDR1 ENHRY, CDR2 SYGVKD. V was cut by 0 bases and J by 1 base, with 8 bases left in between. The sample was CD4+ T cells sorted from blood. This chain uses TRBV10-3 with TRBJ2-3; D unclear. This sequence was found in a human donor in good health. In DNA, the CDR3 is TGTGCCATCAGTGAGTCGACTGCGGGCACAGATACGCAGTATTTT. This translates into CAISESTAGTDTQYF.